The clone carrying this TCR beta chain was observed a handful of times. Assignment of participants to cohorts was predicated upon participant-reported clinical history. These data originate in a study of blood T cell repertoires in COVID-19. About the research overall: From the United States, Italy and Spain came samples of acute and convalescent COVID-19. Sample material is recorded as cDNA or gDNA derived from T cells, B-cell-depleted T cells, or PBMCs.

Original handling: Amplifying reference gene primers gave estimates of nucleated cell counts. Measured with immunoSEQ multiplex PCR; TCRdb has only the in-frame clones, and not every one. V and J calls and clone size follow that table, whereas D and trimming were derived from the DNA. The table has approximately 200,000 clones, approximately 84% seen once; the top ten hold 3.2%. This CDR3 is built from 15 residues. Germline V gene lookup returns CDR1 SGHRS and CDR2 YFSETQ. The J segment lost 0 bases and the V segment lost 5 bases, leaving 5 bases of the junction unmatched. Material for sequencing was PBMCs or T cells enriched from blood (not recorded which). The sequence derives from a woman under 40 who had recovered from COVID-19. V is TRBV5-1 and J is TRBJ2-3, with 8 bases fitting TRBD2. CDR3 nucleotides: TGCGCCAGCAGTCAATCTAGCGGGAGCACAGATACGCAGTATTTT. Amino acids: CASSQSSGSTDTQYF.